The source of this T cell receptor beta chain is a study of shared clonotypes between healthy human individuals. TCRdb's copy holds only in-frame clones and misses some; the assay was immunoSEQ multiplex PCR. Here the sample spans around 550,000 clones, roughly 95% being singletons. As for this clone: Its antigen is still unknown.

Per germline, CDR1 KGHSH and CDR2 LQKENI. The CDR3 totals 18 residues. Trimming at V came to 5 bases and at J to 0 bases, leaving 6 bases not matched to a gene. Overall study results and limits: The naive CD4 repertoires of a few donors were compared, and about 5% of clonotypes were shared. The genetic and exposure-history diversity represented was limited by few donors. Read depth was anticipated to influence clonotype sharing among donors. The rarefaction results pointed to incomplete sorted-subset sequencing despite large depth.

V gene TRBV18 combines with J gene TRBJ2-6; the match to TRBD2 covers 11 bases. The TCR was taken from a woman aged 30 to 39 in good health. The sequenced material came from naive CD4+ T cells sorted from blood. Regarding subset: CD45RA+ positively selected. CDR3 nucleotides: TGTGCCAGCTCAACGACTAGCGGGAAGAGCTCTGGGGCCAACGTCCTGACTTTC. Translated: CASSTTSGKSSGANVLTF. Full variable domain (rest looked up from reference TRBV18 and TRBJ2-6): NAGVMQNPRHLVRRRGQEARLRCSPMKGHSHVYWYRQLPEEGLKFMVYLQKENIIDESGMPKERFSAEFPKEGPSILRIQQVVRGDSAAYFCASSTTSGKSSGANVLTFGAGSRLTVL.